This TCR beta chain was profiled in a study of blood T cell repertoires in COVID-19. Study-wide context: Sources were T cells, B-cell-depleted T cells, or PBMCs; the material itself was cDNA or gDNA.

CDR1 and CDR2 (germline): SGHRS, YFSETQ. With V trimmed by 0 bases and J by 5 bases, 4 bases remained unmatched. CDR3 length equals 15 residues. Original methodology: Amplification from reference gene primers served as the basis for estimated nucleated cell counts. Libraries were prepared by immunoSEQ multiplex PCR; TCRdb keeps only in-frame clonotypes and omits some of them. The V and J calls and clone size were taken over from that table, and D and trimming were inferred from the DNA. This sample has approximately 190,000 clones, with around 86% found just once. The receptor's source is a woman aged 35 to 49 in a cohort exposed to, infected with or recovered from COVID-19 (not recorded which). Specimen: PBMCs or T cells enriched from blood (not recorded which). The chain recombines TRBV5-1 with TRBJ2-1; 8 bases map to TRBD2. The DNA of the CDR3 is TGCGCCAGCAGCTTGGCCACGGGAGGGAACAATGAGCAGTTCTTC. As protein: CASSLATGGNNEQFF.